The TCR beta chain under discussion was sequenced for a study of blood T cell repertoires in COVID-19. Overall study context: T cells, B-cell-depleted T cells, or PBMCs provided the cDNA or gDNA that served as material.

Original handling: It was from reference gene primer amplification that nucleated cell counts were estimated. Assay: immunoSEQ multiplex PCR; the TCRdb copy retains only in-frame clones and omits some. V, J and clone size reflect that table, while D and trimming were determined from the DNA. The sample has about 34,000 clones, roughly 74% seen once; the top ten hold over 12%. This clone occurred many times. Germline loops: CDR1 MGHDK, CDR2 SYGVNS. The CDR3 runs 17 residues. Trimming removed 3 bases from V and 0 bases from J; junction bases left unmatched: 9. The specimen sequenced was peripheral blood. The sequence derives from a man older than 75 with active or convalescent COVID-19. The rearrangement links TRBV25-1 to TRBJ1-1; 8 nucleotides match TRBD1. CDR3 nucleotides: TGTGCCAGCAGTGATCGACAGGGGTTAGTCATGAACACTGAAGCTTTCTTT. Translated: CASSDRQGLVMNTEAFF.